These 10 T cell receptor beta chains came from one sample sequenced in a study of T cells expressing NK-cell markers. For each CDR3 protein, TCRdb gives one entry from its re-call of the 5' RACE reads, without DNA. Its clone listing holds roughly 450,000 distinct CDR3 sequences. Sequenced material: blood T cells: a sorted CD56 or NKG2C T cell subset, CD4+ or CD8+ T cells, or bulk PBMC T cells (not recorded which). Receptor source: a woman in her forties or fifties in good health.

The J gene is TRBJ1-5, the V gene TRBV29-1. The V gene's germline CDR1 is SQVTM and CDR2 ANQGSEA. This CDR3 is 13 amino acids long. CDR3: CSVGRNSNQPQHF.

This sequence joins TRBV11-3 and TRBJ2-7; absent DNA, TCRdb's TRBD2 call cannot be checked. This CDR3 spans 18 amino acids. Germline CDR1 and CDR2: SGHNT and YENEEA. The CDR3 region is CASSSHGTSGFSSYEQYF.

This sequence joins TRBV9 and TRBJ2-7; the TRBD1 assignment by TCRdb is unverifiable without DNA. The germline CDR1 and CDR2 sequences are SGDLS and YYNGEE. The CDR3 loop spans 13 amino acids. CDR3 loop: CASSVEVGAKQYF.

The chain combines TRBV29-1 with TRBJ1-1; TCRdb calls TRBD1, which cannot be checked without DNA. CDR3 length: 15 amino acids. Germline V lookup: CDR1 SQVTM, CDR2 ANQGSEA. This CDR3 is CSVAGHTGRNTEAFF.

CDR3 residues: CSVGGVRAAFF. V gene TRBV29-1 combines with J gene TRBJ1-1. Germline V lookup: CDR1 SQVTM, CDR2 ANQGSEA. The CDR3 consists of 11 residues.

The chain recombines TRBV24-1 with TRBJ2-3; TCRdb designates TRBD2, a call that cannot be tested without DNA. CDR3 length equals 17 residues. The V gene's germline CDR1 is KGHDR and CDR2 SFDVKD. CDR3 region: CATSDFRLAGGTDTQYF.

This chain joins TRBV20-1 and TRBJ2-1. Germline V lookup: CDR1 DFQATT, CDR2 SNEGSKA (reference sequence). The CDR3 spans 16 residues. The CDR3 loop is CSAVSSGASSYNEQFF.

The chain is built from TRBV3-1 and TRBJ2-5; without DNA, the TCRdb call of TRBD1 cannot be checked. Germline V gene sequence: CDR1 LGHDT, CDR2 YNNKEL (reference sequence). This CDR3 contains 14 residues. This CDR3 reads CASSLRGEAETQYF.

J is TRBJ2-3 and V is TRBV12-3 or TRBV12-4; TCRdb's D gene call, TRBD1, goes unchecked for lack of DNA. The CDR3 runs 15 residues. The CDR3 protein is CASLRTGTSTDTQYF.

The chain couples TRBV24-1 to TRBJ2-1; the D gene TCRdb calls, TRBD1, cannot be checked with no DNA. The CDR3 has 16 residues. CDR1 and CDR2 (germline): KGHDR, SFDVKD. This CDR3 is CATSGKTGTAYNEQFF.